One and the same sample provided the 10 T cell receptor beta chains below, sequenced in a study of cytomegalovirus exposure and HLA in healthy donors. TCRdb keeps only in-frame clones here, not all; method: immunoSEQ multiplex PCR. The sample has about 160,000 clones; roughly 90% are singletons. The sequenced sample was PBMCs. These TCRs come from a woman aged 25 to 39 in good health and CMV-seronegative.

The chain employs TRBV10-3 and TRBJ1-1; D is unresolved. V lost 6 bases and J 0 bases, leaving 8 bases between the germline ends. This CDR3 region has 13 residues. Looked up from germline, CDR1 is ENHRY and CDR2 is SYGVKD. CDR3 residues: CAIREEMNTEAFF. CDR3 DNA: TGTGCCATCAGAGAAGAGATGAACACTGAAGCTTTCTTT.

The J gene is TRBJ1-2, the V gene TRBV30; 9 bases align to TRBD1. The CDR3 consists of 14 residues. Germline values: CDR1 GTSNPN, CDR2 SVGIG (reference sequence). The CDR3 region has the DNA TGTGGGATGGACAGGGGCTTTGAAAACTATGGCTACACCTTC. This sequence encodes CGMDRGFENYGYTF.

The rearrangement joins TRBV27 to TRBJ2-1; D is perhaps TRBD1 or TRBD2 (5 bases each). CDR3 size: 12 residues. Per the germline V gene, CDR1 is MNHEY and CDR2 is SMNVEV (reference sequence). With 2 bases removed from V and 9 bases from J, the gap between germline ends came to 8 bases. The chain's CDR3 is CASSLRGAEQFF. CDR3 DNA sequence: TGTGCCAGCAGTTTAAGAGGGGCTGAGCAGTTCTTC.

The chain links TRBV7-2 to TRBJ1-2, with a tentative D call TRBD1 (6 bases). This CDR3 contains 16 residues. Trimming pared 2 bases from V and 4 bases from J, leaving 17 bases between. The germline V gene encodes CDR1 SGHTA and CDR2 FQGNSA. This chain's CDR3 is CASSLQQGNGAYGYTF. The DNA of the CDR3 is TGTGCCAGCAGCTTACAGCAGGGGAATGGGGCCTATGGCTACACCTTC.

The chain's CDR3 is CVRSTTGGATDTQYF. CDR3 nucleotides: TGTGTCAGAAGCACCACGGGAGGAGCCACAGATACGCAGTATTTT. This sequence joins TRBV7-5 and TRBJ2-3; TRBD2 was called by the table and not checked on the DNA. TRBV7-5 is a known pseudogene. CDR3 size: 15 residues.

The chain is built from TRBV5-1 and TRBJ1-4; TRBD1 might be the D (5 bases). V was shortened by 9 bases and J by 4 bases, with 16 bases between the two germline ends. The germline CDR1 and CDR2 sequences are SGHRS and YFSETQ. This CDR3 spans 14 amino acids. CDR3 in amino acids: CATKPGLINEKLFF. The CDR3 DNA is TGCGCCACCAAACCGGGACTGATTAATGAAAAACTGTTTTTT.

This clone showed up many times. Different DNA sequences within this sample yield the same CDR3. The chain couples TRBV6-4 to TRBJ2-3; 8 bases are a match to TRBD2. The CDR3 contains 15 residues. After removal of 0 bases from V and 4 bases from J, the junction contained 3 bases not matched to a gene. Germline-derived CDR1 and CDR2 are MRHNA and SNTAGT. This chain's CDR3 is CASSDSTGGPDTQYF. The CDR3 DNA reads as TGTGCCAGCAGTGACTCGACGGGGGGGCCAGATACGCAGTATTTT.

This rearrangement joins TRBV5-1 to TRBJ2-2; no definite D call. The CDR3 has 17 residues. V dropped 4 bases and J dropped 2 bases, with 18 bases sitting between them. Germline loops: CDR1 SGHRS, CDR2 YFSETQ. The CDR3 loop reads CASSKLASGFNTGELFF. The CDR3 DNA reads TGCGCCAGCAGCAAACTTGCATCTGGGTTCAACACCGGGGAGCTGTTTTTT.

This chain joins TRBV20-1 and TRBJ2-4; the D gene is possibly TRBD1 (5 bases). The ends were cut back, 7 bases at V and 3 bases at J, with 7 bases in the middle. The CDR3 length is 11 residues. Germline CDR1 is DFQATT and CDR2 is SNEGSKA (reference sequence). CDR3 DNA: TGCAGTGTAGACAGCAAAAACATTCAGTACTTC. Translating it yields CSVDSKNIQYF.

The chain employs TRBV5-8 and TRBJ1-5; tentative D call: TRBD1 (6 bases). Per germline, CDR1 SGHTS and CDR2 YDEGEE. The length of the CDR3 is 18 residues. Trimming cost V 4 bases and J 6 bases, with 26 bases left between them. CDR3 sequence: CASSPFLMGGDVSQPQHF. The CDR3 DNA sequence: TGTGCCAGCAGCCCCTTCCTTATGGGGGGCGATGTGTCTCAGCCCCAGCATTTT. The full variable domain, its missing parts supplied by reference TRBV5-8 and TRBJ1-5, is EAGVTQSPTHLIKTRGQQATLRCSPISGHTSVYWYQQALGLGLQFLLWYDEGEERNRGNFPPRFSGRQFPNYSSELNVNALELEDSALYLCASSPFLMGGDVSQPQHFGDGTRLSIL.